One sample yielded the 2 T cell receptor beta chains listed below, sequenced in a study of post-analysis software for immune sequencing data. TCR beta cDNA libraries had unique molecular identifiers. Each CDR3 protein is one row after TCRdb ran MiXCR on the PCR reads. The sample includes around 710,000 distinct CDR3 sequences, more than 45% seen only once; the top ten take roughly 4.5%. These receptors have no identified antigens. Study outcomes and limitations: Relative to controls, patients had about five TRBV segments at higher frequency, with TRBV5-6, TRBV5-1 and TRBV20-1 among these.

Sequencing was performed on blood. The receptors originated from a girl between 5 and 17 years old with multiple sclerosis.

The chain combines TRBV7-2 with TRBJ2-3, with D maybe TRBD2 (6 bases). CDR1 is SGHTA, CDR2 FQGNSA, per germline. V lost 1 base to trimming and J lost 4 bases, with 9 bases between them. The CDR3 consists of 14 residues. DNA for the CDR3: TGTGCCAGCAGCTTAGTTGGAGGGGCAGATACGCAGTATTTT. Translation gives CASSLVGGADTQYF.

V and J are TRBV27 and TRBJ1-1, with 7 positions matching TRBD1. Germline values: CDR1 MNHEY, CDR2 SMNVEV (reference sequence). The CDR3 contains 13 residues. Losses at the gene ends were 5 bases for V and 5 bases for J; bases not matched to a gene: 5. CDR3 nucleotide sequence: TGTGCCAGCAGTCCAGGGGGGCAGACTGAAGCTTTCTTT. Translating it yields CASSPGGQTEAFF.